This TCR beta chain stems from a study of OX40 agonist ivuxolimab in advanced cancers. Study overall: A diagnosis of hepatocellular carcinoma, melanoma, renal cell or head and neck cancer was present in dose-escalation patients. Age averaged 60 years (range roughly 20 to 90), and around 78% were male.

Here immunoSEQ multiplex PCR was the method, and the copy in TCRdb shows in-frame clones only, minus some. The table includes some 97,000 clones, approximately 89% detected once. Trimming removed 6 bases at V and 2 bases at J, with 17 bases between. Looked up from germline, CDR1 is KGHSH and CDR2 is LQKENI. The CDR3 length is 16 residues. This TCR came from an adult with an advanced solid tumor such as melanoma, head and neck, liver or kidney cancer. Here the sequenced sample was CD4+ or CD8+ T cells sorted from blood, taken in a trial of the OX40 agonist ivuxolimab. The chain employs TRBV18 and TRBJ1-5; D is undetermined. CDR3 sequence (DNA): TGTGCCAGCTCCCCTCCCGGCGGTACAGGCAATCAGCCCCAGCATTTT. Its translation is CASSPPGGTGNQPQHF.